Sequencing of this TCR beta chain was carried out in a study of blood T cell repertoires in COVID-19. V lost 4 bases and J lost 1, with 7 bases in between. The CDR3 is 13 residues long. In the original processing: Reference gene primer amplification gave nucleated cell count estimates. TCRdb keeps only in-frame clones here, not all; method: immunoSEQ multiplex PCR. V and J calls and clone size are as listed in that table; D and trimming were resolved from the DNA. Among some 50,000 clones, 65% to 90% were seen once, and the ten largest hold approximately 7.7%. This clonotype was sampled from a human donor in a cohort sampled during active COVID-19. The material sequenced was peripheral blood. This chain uses TRBV12-3 or TRBV12-4 with TRBJ1-2; D perhaps matches TRBD1 (5 bases). The CDR3 spells CASSSQDNYGYTF. CDR3 nucleotide sequence: TGTGCCAGCAGTTCACAGGATAACTATGGCTACACCTTC.